These T cell receptor beta chains were read from a single sample in a study of identical twins. MiXCR was run by TCRdb on the 5' RACE reads, yielding one entry per CDR3 protein. The sample lists about 890,000 distinct CDR3 sequences, 12% occurring once. These data are also associated with another study on yellow fever vaccine responses in identical twins.

Material: PBMCs. The receptors originated from a woman aged 18-35 years in good health. Both conserved end residues are part of each CDR3. Fields, in order: J gene, clone size, V gene, D gene, CDR3 DNA, CDR3 protein. D genes are given only for firm matches. Only some rows state a clone size, as once, few, many or a class for expanded clones.

j_call: TRBJ2-7
clone_size: .
v_call: TRBV5-6
d_call: .
cdr3_nt: TGTGCCAGCAGCTTGGTGTCGGGAGCTCCCTACGAGCAGTACTTC
cdr3_aa: CASSLVSGAPYEQYF

j_call: TRBJ2-5
clone_size: .
v_call: TRBV15
d_call: TRBD1
cdr3_nt: TGTGCCACCAGCAGGCCAGGACAGGGGGTTAAAGAGACCCAGTACTTC
cdr3_aa: CATSRPGQGVKETQYF

j_call: TRBJ1-5
clone_size: .
v_call: TRBV12-3/TRBV12-4
d_call: .
cdr3_nt: TGTGCCAGCAGTTTCGGGGCGGGCAATCAGCCCCAGCATTTT
cdr3_aa: CASSFGAGNQPQHF

j_call: TRBJ2-4
clone_size: .
v_call: TRBV6-2/TRBV6-3
d_call: TRBD1
cdr3_nt: TGTGCCAGCAGTTACGCGCCGATGCCGGGACAGTCTCTAGCCAAAAACATTCAGTACTTC
cdr3_aa: CASSYAPMPGQSLAKNIQYF

j_call: TRBJ1-2
clone_size: .
v_call: TRBV28
d_call: .
cdr3_nt: TGTGCCAGCAGCCAGGGCCAATTCAATGGCTACACCTTC
cdr3_aa: CASSQGQFNGYTF

j_call: TRBJ2-7
clone_size: few
v_call: TRBV27
d_call: .
cdr3_nt: TGTGCCAGCAGAATGAGAGCAGGGGCCTACGAGCAGTACTTC
cdr3_aa: CASRMRAGAYEQYF

j_call: TRBJ2-2
clone_size: few
v_call: TRBV11-3
d_call: TRBD1
cdr3_nt: TGTGCCAGCAGCTTACGGACAGGAGAATCGAACACCGGGGAGCTGTTTTTT
cdr3_aa: CASSLRTGESNTGELFF

j_call: TRBJ2-2
clone_size: few
v_call: TRBV5-6
d_call: TRBD1
cdr3_nt: TGTGCCAGCAGCTCCCGGACAGGGACGAACACCGGGGAGCTGTTTTTT
cdr3_aa: CASSSRTGTNTGELFF

j_call: TRBJ2-1
clone_size: .
v_call: TRBV9
d_call: .
cdr3_nt: TGTGCCAGCAGCGTAGCTTCTAACGGATACAACAATGAGCAGTTCTTC
cdr3_aa: CASSVASNGYNNEQFF

j_call: TRBJ2-5
clone_size: .
v_call: TRBV20-1
d_call: .
cdr3_nt: TGCAGTGCTACTCTGAAGCAAGAGACCCAGTACTTC
cdr3_aa: CSATLKQETQYF

j_call: TRBJ2-5
clone_size: few
v_call: TRBV12-3/TRBV12-4
d_call: .
cdr3_nt: TGTGCCAGCAGCTCCGCGATTCAAGAGACCCAGTACTTC
cdr3_aa: CASSSAIQETQYF

j_call: TRBJ2-2
clone_size: .
v_call: TRBV28
d_call: TRBD1
cdr3_nt: TGTGCCAGCAGTTTAGGGGGAGGACAGGGGAACACCGGGGAGCTGTTTTTT
cdr3_aa: CASSLGGGQGNTGELFF

j_call: TRBJ1-4
clone_size: few
v_call: TRBV14
d_call: .
cdr3_nt: TGTGCCAGCAGCCAAAGACAGTCAAGTAGGACTAATGAAAAACTGTTTTTT
cdr3_aa: CASSQRQSSRTNEKLFF

j_call: TRBJ2-3
clone_size: many
v_call: TRBV6-4
d_call: .
cdr3_nt: TGTGCCAGCAGTCAAACCGGGACTAGCACAGATACGCAGTATTTT
cdr3_aa: CASSQTGTSTDTQYF

j_call: TRBJ2-1
clone_size: few
v_call: TRBV15
d_call: .
cdr3_nt: TGTGCCACCAGCAGAGATACCAGTGGGAAAGGGTTCTTC
cdr3_aa: CATSRDTSGKGFF

j_call: TRBJ2-1
clone_size: few
v_call: TRBV5-1
d_call: TRBD2
cdr3_nt: TGCGCCAGCAGCTCAGATAGCGGGGGTCCTCGCAATGAGCAGTTCTTC
cdr3_aa: CASSSDSGGPRNEQFF

j_call: TRBJ2-1
clone_size: .
v_call: TRBV9
d_call: .
cdr3_nt: TGTGCCACCGGGGGGCGGGGGTCCTACAATGAGCAGTTCTTC
cdr3_aa: CATGGRGSYNEQFF

j_call: TRBJ2-2
clone_size: few
v_call: TRBV27
d_call: TRBD1
cdr3_nt: TGTGCCAGCGGGGAGACAGGGGCCCCGGGGCGGGCCGGGGAGCTGTTTTTT
cdr3_aa: CASGETGAPGRAGELFF

j_call: TRBJ1-3
clone_size: .
v_call: TRBV6-1
d_call: .
cdr3_nt: TGTGCCAGCAGTGAGAGGTTCTCTGGAAACACCATATATTTT
cdr3_aa: CASSERFSGNTIYF

j_call: TRBJ2-1
clone_size: many
v_call: TRBV3-1
d_call: TRBD2
cdr3_nt: TGTGCCAGCAGCCTGGGACTAGCGGGAGGAAATGAGCAGTTCTTC
cdr3_aa: CASSLGLAGGNEQFF

j_call: TRBJ2-3
clone_size: .
v_call: TRBV7-2
d_call: .
cdr3_nt: TGTGCCAGCAGCACCATTCCCCGACGGTTAGATACGCAGTATTTT
cdr3_aa: CASSTIPRRLDTQYF

j_call: TRBJ2-7
clone_size: many
v_call: TRBV7-8
d_call: .
cdr3_nt: TGTGCCAGCAGCTTTTCAGGCCCCGGAGGTTACGAGCAGTACTTC
cdr3_aa: CASSFSGPGGYEQYF

j_call: TRBJ2-7
clone_size: .
v_call: TRBV25-1
d_call: .
cdr3_nt: TGTGCCAGCAGTGAGGCCGAAGGGTCGGGATCCTACGAGCAGTACTTC
cdr3_aa: CASSEAEGSGSYEQYF

j_call: TRBJ2-2
clone_size: many
v_call: TRBV12-3/TRBV12-4
d_call: .
cdr3_nt: TGTGCCAGCTGTAGATCGGTTATATGGGACACCGGGGAGCTGTTTTTT
cdr3_aa: CASCRSVIWDTGELFF

j_call: TRBJ1-2
clone_size: .
v_call: TRBV11-2
d_call: .
cdr3_nt: TGTGCCAGCAGCTTCTTGGCAGCTAACTATGGCTACACCTTC
cdr3_aa: CASSFLAANYGYTF

j_call: TRBJ2-1
clone_size: few
v_call: TRBV6-2/TRBV6-3
d_call: .
cdr3_nt: TGTGCCACCTCGAGGACGGGAACCAATGAGCAGTTCTTC
cdr3_aa: CATSRTGTNEQFF

j_call: TRBJ1-1
clone_size: .
v_call: TRBV5-1
d_call: TRBD1
cdr3_nt: TGCGCCAGCAGCGATACAGGGGGAAACACTGAAGCTTTCTTT
cdr3_aa: CASSDTGGNTEAFF

j_call: TRBJ2-1
clone_size: few
v_call: TRBV4-2
d_call: TRBD2
cdr3_nt: TGTGCCAGCAGCCAAGGGACGGGACTAGCGGGAGTCGGCTCCTACAATGAGCAGTTCTTC
cdr3_aa: CASSQGTGLAGVGSYNEQFF

j_call: TRBJ1-5
clone_size: many
v_call: TRBV6-2/TRBV6-3
d_call: TRBD1
cdr3_nt: TGTGCCAGCGACCCACAGGGGTATATTTGGCAGCCCCAGCATTTT
cdr3_aa: CASDPQGYIWQPQHF

j_call: TRBJ2-5
clone_size: .
v_call: TRBV4-1
d_call: .
cdr3_nt: TGCGCCAGCAGCCCCTGGGACTTCGAAGAGACCCAGTACTTC
cdr3_aa: CASSPWDFEETQYF

j_call: TRBJ1-5
clone_size: .
v_call: TRBV11-2
d_call: .
cdr3_nt: TGTGCCAGCAGCTTAGGGGGGCAAAGCAATCAGCCCCAGCATTTT
cdr3_aa: CASSLGGQSNQPQHF

j_call: TRBJ2-7
clone_size: .
v_call: TRBV15
d_call: TRBD2
cdr3_nt: TGTGCCACCAGTAATCCGACTAGCGGGGGTGTTACCTACGAGCAGTACTTC
cdr3_aa: CATSNPTSGGVTYEQYF

j_call: TRBJ2-2
clone_size: .
v_call: TRBV3-1
d_call: .
cdr3_nt: TGTGCCAGCAGGGGGGCCCCATCCACCGGGGAGCTGTTTTTT
cdr3_aa: CASRGAPSTGELFF

j_call: TRBJ2-7
clone_size: few
v_call: TRBV28
d_call: TRBD2
cdr3_nt: TGTGCCAGCAGTGTGGGACTAGCGGGAGATTACGAGCAGTACTTC
cdr3_aa: CASSVGLAGDYEQYF

j_call: TRBJ2-7
clone_size: .
v_call: TRBV20-1
d_call: TRBD2
cdr3_nt: TGCAGTGCTAGAGGCCTAGCGGCCGCGACCTACGAGCAGTACTTC
cdr3_aa: CSARGLAAATYEQYF

j_call: TRBJ2-1
clone_size: few
v_call: TRBV18
d_call: .
cdr3_nt: TGTGCCAGCTCACCACGGATGCAGGGCGGCAATGAGCAGTTCTTC
cdr3_aa: CASSPRMQGGNEQFF

j_call: TRBJ2-1
clone_size: .
v_call: TRBV9
d_call: .
cdr3_nt: TGTGCCAGCAGCTCCCGGGACTCCCGAAATGAGCAGTTCTTC
cdr3_aa: CASSSRDSRNEQFF

j_call: TRBJ1-1
clone_size: .
v_call: TRBV6-6
d_call: .
cdr3_nt: TGTGCCAGCAGTCACCAAGGGGTCACTGAAGCTTTCTTT
cdr3_aa: CASSHQGVTEAFF

j_call: TRBJ2-6
clone_size: many
v_call: TRBV20-1
d_call: .
cdr3_nt: TGCAGTGCTGAAGGGGACGGGACCTCTGGGGCCAACGTCCTGACTTTC
cdr3_aa: CSAEGDGTSGANVLTF

j_call: TRBJ1-2
clone_size: few
v_call: TRBV7-9
d_call: .
cdr3_nt: TGTGCCAGCAGCTTAGCGCAGGCTATCTATGGCTACACCTTC
cdr3_aa: CASSLAQAIYGYTF

j_call: TRBJ2-1
clone_size: .
v_call: TRBV20-1
d_call: TRBD2
cdr3_nt: TGCAGTGCTAGAGATGGATATAGCGGGAGGGCCGATCCCGATGAGCAGTTCTTC
cdr3_aa: CSARDGYSGRADPDEQFF

j_call: TRBJ1-5
clone_size: .
v_call: TRBV12-3/TRBV12-4
d_call: .
cdr3_nt: TGTGCCAGCAGTCCCAGGGTTGCGGATCAGCCCCAGCATTTT
cdr3_aa: CASSPRVADQPQHF

j_call: TRBJ2-7
clone_size: few
v_call: TRBV27
d_call: TRBD1
cdr3_nt: TGTGCCAGCAGTCCCCCCGGGACAGGGACCGAGCAGTACTTC
cdr3_aa: CASSPPGTGTEQYF

j_call: TRBJ1-6
clone_size: .
v_call: TRBV6-6
d_call: .
cdr3_nt: TGTGCCAGCAGTTTACAGACCTTGGGAGCCCTCCACTTT
cdr3_aa: CASSLQTLGALHF

j_call: TRBJ2-1
clone_size: .
v_call: TRBV6-1
d_call: .
cdr3_nt: TGTGCCAGCAGTGGATCGGACAGAGCCCGATACAATGAGCAGTTCTTC
cdr3_aa: CASSGSDRARYNEQFF

j_call: TRBJ2-1
clone_size: few
v_call: TRBV3-1
d_call: TRBD2
cdr3_nt: TGTGCCAGCAGCCGCAAAACTAGCGGGACGAACAATGAGCAGTTCTTC
cdr3_aa: CASSRKTSGTNNEQFF

j_call: TRBJ2-3
clone_size: few
v_call: TRBV6-2/TRBV6-3
d_call: TRBD2
cdr3_nt: TGTGCCAGCAGCTTCCCCGCGGCGGGGGGCCGGGATACGCAGTATTTT
cdr3_aa: CASSFPAAGGRDTQYF

j_call: TRBJ2-4
clone_size: .
v_call: TRBV6-1
d_call: .
cdr3_nt: TGTGCCAGCAGGACGGACAGATCAGCCAAAAACATTCAGTACTTC
cdr3_aa: CASRTDRSAKNIQYF

j_call: TRBJ2-5
clone_size: few
v_call: TRBV20-1
d_call: .
cdr3_nt: TGCAGTGCTAGACGTTGGGAGGTGGAGACCCAGTACTTC
cdr3_aa: CSARRWEVETQYF

j_call: TRBJ2-5
clone_size: few
v_call: TRBV3-1
d_call: .
cdr3_nt: TGTGCCAGCAGCATCCGGTCCGCAATAGAGACCCAGTACTTC
cdr3_aa: CASSIRSAIETQYF

j_call: TRBJ2-3
clone_size: few
v_call: TRBV4-2
d_call: .
cdr3_nt: TGTGCCAGCAGCCAAGAATTGGGGCGATCTTCCCGCACAGATACGCAGTATTTT
cdr3_aa: CASSQELGRSSRTDTQYF

j_call: TRBJ1-1
clone_size: many
v_call: TRBV6-5
d_call: .
cdr3_nt: TGTGCCAGCAGTTACTCGATCTCGGAGGGCACTGAAGCTTTCTTT
cdr3_aa: CASSYSISEGTEAFF

j_call: TRBJ2-2
clone_size: many
v_call: TRBV12-3/TRBV12-4
d_call: TRBD1
cdr3_nt: TGTGCCAGCAGTTCCACAGGGGGAAGGACCGGGGAGCTGTTTTTT
cdr3_aa: CASSSTGGRTGELFF

j_call: TRBJ1-5
clone_size: many
v_call: TRBV12-3/TRBV12-4
d_call: TRBD1
cdr3_nt: TGTGCCAGCAGTCCCGGAGACAGGGGTGGCAATCAGCCCCAGCATTTT
cdr3_aa: CASSPGDRGGNQPQHF

j_call: TRBJ2-1
clone_size: .
v_call: TRBV6-2/TRBV6-3
d_call: .
cdr3_nt: TGTGCCAGCAGCGCCCCCGAATACAATGAGCAGTTCTTC
cdr3_aa: CASSAPEYNEQFF

j_call: TRBJ2-3
clone_size: .
v_call: TRBV5-1
d_call: .
cdr3_nt: TGCGCCAGCAGCCGGGACTTGGACACAGATACGCAGTATTTT
cdr3_aa: CASSRDLDTDTQYF

j_call: TRBJ1-5
clone_size: .
v_call: TRBV24-1
d_call: .
cdr3_nt: TGTGCCACCAGTGGAGTGGGTGAGCCCCAGCATTTT
cdr3_aa: CATSGVGEPQHF